The rows below give T cell receptor beta chains drawn from one sample of a study of identical twins. Each CDR3 protein is one row after TCRdb ran MiXCR on the 5' RACE reads. The sample consists of about 280,000 distinct CDR3 sequences, less than 9% of them appearing once. This sample also belongs to another study, concerning yellow fever vaccine responses in identical twins.

The sample was memory (CD45RO+) T cells sorted from blood. These receptors were collected from a woman in her late teens or twenties in good health. Each CDR3 is given with its conserved first and last residue. D genes are given only for firm matches. Not all rows give a size; the values are once, few, many and, for expanded clones, a class.

j_gene: TRBJ2-1
d_gene: TRBD2
v_gene: TRBV20-1
abundance: NA
CDR3nt: TGCAGTGCTAGATGGGGGACTAGCGGGAAGTATGAGCAGTTCTTC
CDR3aa: CSARWGTSGKYEQFF

j_gene: TRBJ2-1
d_gene: NA
v_gene: TRBV7-7
abundance: few
CDR3nt: TGTGCCAGCAGCTTAAGGTCCCCAGGGGGGACCGGGGGGCATGAGCAGTTCTTC
CDR3aa: CASSLRSPGGTGGHEQFF

j_gene: TRBJ2-7
d_gene: NA
v_gene: TRBV9
abundance: NA
CDR3nt: TGTGCCAGCAGCTACATGGACAAGGCCGGACCCGAGCAGTACTTC
CDR3aa: CASSYMDKAGPEQYF

j_gene: TRBJ2-1
d_gene: NA
v_gene: TRBV10-3
abundance: few
CDR3nt: TGTGCCATCAGCACTGGGCAACCTCGCTCCTACAATGAGCAGTTCTTC
CDR3aa: CAISTGQPRSYNEQFF

j_gene: TRBJ2-1
d_gene: TRBD1
v_gene: TRBV12-3/TRBV12-4
abundance: many
CDR3nt: TGTGCCACGGACAGGGGGCAGATCAATGAGCAGTTCTTC
CDR3aa: CATDRGQINEQFF

j_gene: TRBJ1-1
d_gene: TRBD1
v_gene: TRBV12-3/TRBV12-4
abundance: many
CDR3nt: TGTGCCAGCAGTTTGTATGGGGACAGAGAAGCTTTCTTT
CDR3aa: CASSLYGDREAFF

j_gene: TRBJ2-7
d_gene: NA
v_gene: TRBV29-1
abundance: many
CDR3nt: TGCAGCGTTGTAAAGGCCAGCACCTACGAGCAGTACTTC
CDR3aa: CSVVKASTYEQYF

j_gene: TRBJ2-1
d_gene: TRBD2
v_gene: TRBV5-1
abundance: NA
CDR3nt: TGCGCCAGCAGCCTGATGGGGGGGACCTACAATGAGCAGTTCTTC
CDR3aa: CASSLMGGTYNEQFF

j_gene: TRBJ2-3
d_gene: TRBD2
v_gene: TRBV7-8
abundance: few
CDR3nt: TGTGCCAGCAGCTTAGCGATCGCGGGGGTTCGCACAGATACGCAGTATTTT
CDR3aa: CASSLAIAGVRTDTQYF

j_gene: TRBJ2-7
d_gene: NA
v_gene: TRBV12-3/TRBV12-4
abundance: few
CDR3nt: TGTGCCAGCAGTTTGGTAACATTTGCGCCACTTGGTCGGCAGTACTTC
CDR3aa: CASSLVTFAPLGRQYF

j_gene: TRBJ2-3
d_gene: NA
v_gene: TRBV2
abundance: NA
CDR3nt: TGTGCCAGCAGTGAAGGTCGCGGGCCCGACACAGATACGCAGTATTTT
CDR3aa: CASSEGRGPDTDTQYF

j_gene: TRBJ2-2
d_gene: NA
v_gene: TRBV2
abundance: NA
CDR3nt: TGTGCCAGCAGCGAAGTGACAGGGGAGGGCGGGGAGCTGTTTTTT
CDR3aa: CASSEVTGEGGELFF

j_gene: TRBJ2-1
d_gene: TRBD2
v_gene: TRBV29-1
abundance: many
CDR3nt: TGCAGCGTTACCCGGACTAGCGGGGCGAACAATGAGCAGTTCTTC
CDR3aa: CSVTRTSGANNEQFF

j_gene: TRBJ2-7
d_gene: NA
v_gene: TRBV27
abundance: many
CDR3nt: TGTGCCAGCAGTTTTGGGGGGAGTTGGACGACCTACGAGCAGTACTTC
CDR3aa: CASSFGGSWTTYEQYF

j_gene: TRBJ2-1
d_gene: NA
v_gene: TRBV7-3
abundance: NA
CDR3nt: TGTGCCAGCAGCTCATCCGGGACTGACATTTACAATGAGCAGTTCTTC
CDR3aa: CASSSSGTDIYNEQFF

j_gene: TRBJ2-2
d_gene: TRBD1
v_gene: TRBV19
abundance: NA
CDR3nt: TGTGCCAGTAGTTATCCCTGGACAGGGGGCCCCGGGGAGCTGTTTTTT
CDR3aa: CASSYPWTGGPGELFF

j_gene: TRBJ1-5
d_gene: NA
v_gene: TRBV7-6
abundance: NA
CDR3nt: TGTGCCAGCAGCTTACAGGGAGGGCCCCAGCATTTT
CDR3aa: CASSLQGGPQHF

j_gene: TRBJ2-2
d_gene: NA
v_gene: TRBV14
abundance: few
CDR3nt: TGTGCCAGCAGCCAACTCTCGGGTGCCACCGGGGAGCTGTTTTTT
CDR3aa: CASSQLSGATGELFF

j_gene: TRBJ2-3
d_gene: NA
v_gene: TRBV12-3/TRBV12-4
abundance: NA
CDR3nt: TGTGCCTGCAGTTTTGGGGCGATCCCTAGCACAGATACGCAGTATTTT
CDR3aa: CACSFGAIPSTDTQYF

j_gene: TRBJ2-1
d_gene: NA
v_gene: TRBV24-1
abundance: NA
CDR3nt: TGTGCCACCAGTGATCTGCGAGAGGGAGCCTACAATGAGCAGTTCTTC
CDR3aa: CATSDLREGAYNEQFF

j_gene: TRBJ2-1
d_gene: TRBD2
v_gene: TRBV10-2
abundance: NA
CDR3nt: TGCGCCAGCAGCATTAGCGGGACCCACAATGAGCAGTTCTTC
CDR3aa: CASSISGTHNEQFF